These 32 T cell receptor beta chains originate from one sample sequenced in a study of T cell responses to AZD1222 COVID-19 vaccine. Profiled with immunoSEQ multiplex PCR; TCRdb holds only in-frame clones, not every one. The profile shows about 260,000 clones, approximately 93% of them singletons. The specimen comprised peripheral blood, sampled on day 0 of AZD1222 vaccination. Every receptor here comes from an adult in good health.

The rearrangement links TRBV6-7 to TRBJ2-7; no firm D call. TRBV6-7 is designated an ORF whose function remains uncertain. This CDR3 spans 10 amino acids. V gave up 8 bases and J gave up 6 bases, with 8 bases separating them. CDR3 loop: CASRLLEQYF. The CDR3 region has the DNA TGTGCCAGCCGACTCCTCGAGCAGTACTTC.

The genes are TRBV25-1 and TRBJ2-2; 9 nucleotides agree with TRBD1. Trimming took 1 base from V and 5 from J; bases not matched to a gene: 8. Germline V gene lookup returns CDR1 MGHDK and CDR2 SYGVNS. The CDR3 runs to 17 residues. CDR3 DNA sequence: TGTGCCAGCAGTGAATCCTACAGGGGGCTAGCGACCGGGGAGCTGTTTTTT. It translates to CASSESYRGLATGELFF. The full variable domain, its missing parts supplied by reference TRBV25-1 and TRBJ2-2, is EADIYQTPRYLVIGTGKKITLECSQTMGHDKMYWYQQDPGMELHLIHYSYGVNSTEKGDLSSESTVSRIRTEHFPLTLESARPSHTSQYLCASSESYRGLATGELFFGEGSRLTVL.

J is TRBJ1-5 and V is TRBV2, with D possibly TRBD1 on 6 matching bases. Germline assignment: CDR1 SNHLY and CDR2 FYNNEI. The CDR3 has 20 amino acids. V shed 0 bases and J shed 4 bases, with 25 bases lying between them. DNA for the CDR3: TGTGCCAGCAGTGAAGCGCTTCTAGGGGTTCCAGACAGGTCTAATCAGCCCCAGCATTTT. Residues: CASSEALLGVPDRSNQPQHF.

The chain joins TRBV12-3 or TRBV12-4 to TRBJ1-2; no reliable D call. The CDR3 loop spans 12 amino acids. Trimming pared 6 bases from V and 7 bases from J, leaving 12 bases between. The CDR3 sequence is CASRGVQGGYTF. Written as DNA, the CDR3 is TGTGCCAGCAGGGGCGTTCAAGGTGGCTACACCTTC.

This sequence joins TRBV30 and TRBJ2-7; 10 bases map to TRBD2. There are 18 residues in the CDR3. V lost 3 bases and J lost 5; bases outside the gene matches: 19. The germline V gene encodes CDR1 GTSNPN and CDR2 SVGIG (reference sequence). Here the CDR3 reads CAWRPRGLAFFGRDEQYF. Written as DNA, the CDR3 is TGTGCCTGGAGACCTAGGGGACTAGCGTTTTTTGGGCGGGACGAGCAGTACTTC.

The V and J genes are TRBV30 and TRBJ2-1; D is unclear. The CDR3 is 15 residues long. Trimming stripped 0 bases from V and 0 bases from J, with 9 bases between. Germline V gene lookup returns CDR1 GTSNPN and CDR2 SVGIG (reference sequence). This CDR3 reads CAWSVTPDSYNEQFF. The CDR3 DNA sequence: TGTGCCTGGAGTGTGACGCCTGACTCCTACAATGAGCAGTTCTTC.

The chain uses TRBV5-1 and TRBJ2-2; 8 nucleotides line up with TRBD2. J was trimmed by 4 bases and V by 4 bases; bases with no gene match: 6. Germline lookup yields CDR1 SGHRS and CDR2 YFSETQ. The CDR3 has 15 amino acids. CDR3: CASSQTSESTGELFF. CDR3 coding DNA: TGCGCCAGCAGCCAGACTAGCGAAAGCACCGGGGAGCTGTTTTTT.

This chain joins TRBV2 and TRBJ1-2, with TRBD1 as a possible D gene (5 bases). The germline V gene encodes CDR1 SNHLY and CDR2 FYNNEI. Trimming removed 7 bases at V and 0 bases at J, with 15 bases between. The CDR3 has 15 residues. CDR3 in DNA: TGTGCCAGCACCGCGGCAGGGATAGCTAACTATGGCTACACCTTC. Translating gives CASTAAGIANYGYTF.

The chain links TRBV28 to TRBJ1-5, with D hard to call. This CDR3 contains 13 residues. Trimming stripped 8 bases from V and 7 bases from J, with 15 bases between. Germline V gene data show CDR1 as MDHEN and CDR2 as SYDVKM. The CDR3 here is CASVGSNFQPQHF. CDR3 DNA sequence: TGTGCCAGCGTCGGCTCCAATTTCCAGCCCCAGCATTTT.

CDR3 loop: CASSFVSFLGNYGYTF. Written as DNA, the CDR3 is TGTGCCAGCAGTTTTGTTAGTTTTTTAGGTAACTATGGCTACACCTTC. The chain links TRBV28 to TRBJ1-2; D remains ambiguous. Germline assignment: CDR1 MDHEN and CDR2 SYDVKM. Trimming took off 3 bases at V and 1 base at J, with 15 bases between the two ends. This CDR3 comprises 16 residues.

The V and J genes are TRBV27 and TRBJ2-1, with D uncertain. The V end was cut by 3 bases, the J end by 8 bases, with 11 bases between. This CDR3 is 13 amino acids long. CDR1 and CDR2 from the germline V gene are MNHEY and SMNVEV (reference sequence). The CDR3 loop reads CASSFRILDEQFF. Written as DNA, the CDR3 is TGTGCCAGCAGTTTCCGGATCCTCGATGAGCAGTTCTTC.

The chain uses TRBV30 and TRBJ1-6, with TRBD1 identical over 7 bases. The V segment lost 1 base and the J segment 2 bases; nucleotides outside the gene matches: 2. Germline V gene data show CDR1 as GTSNPN and CDR2 as SVGIG (reference sequence). The length of the CDR3 is 15 residues. For the CDR3, the DNA is TGTGCCTGGAGTGCCGGGACAGCCTATAATTCACCCCTCCACTTT. Translated, it gives CAWSAGTAYNSPLHF.

The rearrangement links TRBV10-3 to TRBJ1-1; TRBD1 aligns across 7 bases. The CDR3 length is 15 residues. Germline assignment: CDR1 ENHRY and CDR2 SYGVKD. The junction had 9 bases not matched to a gene; V was cut back by 4 bases and J by 4 bases. CDR3 in DNA: TGTGCCATCAGTGGTAACAGGGGAGGCGGCACTGAAGCTTTCTTT. This gives the protein CAISGNRGGGTEAFF.

The chain employs TRBV2 and TRBJ1-2, with D maybe TRBD1 (5 bases). V lost 4 bases and J lost 5, with 8 bases in between. The CDR3 runs 12 residues. CDR1 and CDR2 (germline): SNHLY, FYNNEI. CDR3 amino acids: CASSGPGYGYTF. The CDR3 DNA sequence: TGTGCCAGCAGTGGTCCAGGGTATGGCTACACCTTC.

This clone was recorded once. The CDR3 DNA reads TGCGCCAGCAGCTTATACGCTCGCGGTGAGACCCAGTACTTC. It is translated as CASSLYARGETQYF. The chain combines TRBV5-1 with TRBJ2-5; the D is unclear. The CDR3 spans 14 residues. Germline values: CDR1 SGHRS, CDR2 YFSETQ. Trimming removed 2 bases at V and 5 bases at J, with 13 bases between. The full variable domain, its missing parts supplied by reference TRBV5-1 and TRBJ2-5, is KAGVTQTPRYLIKTRGQQVTLSCSPISGHRSVSWYQQTPGQGLQFLFEYFSETQRNKGNFPGRFSGRQFSNSRSEMNVSTLELGDSALYLCASSLYARGETQYFGPGTRLLVL.

The chain recombines TRBV18 with TRBJ1-5; the match to TRBD1 covers 8 bases. This CDR3 has 15 residues. Per the germline V gene, CDR1 is KGHSH and CDR2 is LQKENI. The V gene end was trimmed by 2 bases and the J gene end by 5 bases; junction bases not matched to a gene: 5. CDR3 in DNA: TGTGCCAGCTCACCAAAGGGACAGGAATATCAGCCCCAGCATTTT. The encoded protein is CASSPKGQEYQPQHF.

The chain employs TRBV6-5 and TRBJ2-1; 7 bases line up with TRBD2. The CDR3 is made up of 15 amino acids. V gave up 6 bases and J gave up 2 bases; unmatched junction bases: 7. CDR1 MNHEY and CDR2 SVGAGI come from the germline V gene. The CDR3 here is CASSRERGTYNEQFF. The DNA of the CDR3 is TGTGCCAGCAGCCGGGAGCGGGGCACCTACAATGAGCAGTTCTTC.

The chain links TRBV5-1 to TRBJ2-5, with D perhaps TRBD2 (5 bases). V lost 2 bases and J lost 1, with 12 bases in between. This CDR3 has 15 amino acids. The V gene's germline CDR1 is SGHRS and CDR2 YFSETQ. CDR3 amino acids: CASSLLGAFQETQYF. Here the CDR3 DNA reads TGCGCCAGCAGCTTACTGGGAGCCTTCCAAGAGACCCAGTACTTC.

This CDR3 reads CASSLDGIYEQYF. In DNA form, the CDR3 reads TGCGCCAGCAGCTTGGACGGGATCTACGAGCAGTACTTC. The chain uses TRBV5-1 and TRBJ2-7; maybe TRBD2 (5 bases). CDR1 SGHRS and CDR2 YFSETQ come from the germline V gene. The CDR3 is 13 amino acids. Between the trimmed V and J ends, which lost 0 bases and 3 bases, there was a span of 7 bases.

V is TRBV4-1 and J is TRBJ2-2, with D possibly TRBD2 on 6 matching bases. Per germline, CDR1 MGHRA and CDR2 YSYEKL. The CDR3 has 16 residues. Trimming took off 0 bases at V and 4 bases at J, with 12 bases between the two ends. CDR3 loop: CASSQDSGDFTGELFF. The CDR3 DNA is TGCGCCAGCAGCCAAGATAGCGGAGACTTCACCGGGGAGCTGTTTTTT.

This chain joins TRBV28 and TRBJ1-1; maybe TRBD1 (6 bases). The CDR3 covers 14 residues. The germline V gene has CDR1 MDHEN and CDR2 SYDVKM. V gave up 6 bases and J gave up 4 bases, with 15 bases separating them. The DNA for the CDR3 is TGTGCCAGCAGGTCCCTTACAGGGAGCACTGAAGCTTTCTTT. Its translation: CASRSLTGSTEAFF.

The rearrangement links TRBV7-9 to TRBJ2-7; 7 bases line up with TRBD1. Germline trimming cut 5 bases from V and 3 bases from J; bases unmatched to any gene: 4. This CDR3 has 13 amino acids. Germline V lookup: CDR1 SEHNR, CDR2 FQNEAQ (reference sequence). In nucleotides, the CDR3 is TGTGCCAGCAGCGGGACAGAACACTACGAGCAGTACTTC. Encoded protein: CASSGTEHYEQYF. The full variable domain, in which reference TRBV7-9 and TRBJ2-7 provide the parts outside the CDR3, is DTGVSQNPRHKITKRGQNVTFRCDPISEHNRLYWYRQTLGQGPEFLTYFQNEAQLEKSRLLSDRFSAERPKGSFSTLEIQRTEQGDSAMYLCASSGTEHYEQYFGPGTRLTVT.

A few counts support this clone. Other DNA sequences in this specimen translate into the identical CDR3. J is TRBJ2-5 and V is TRBV7-9; TRBD1 matches at 8 bases. Germline lookup yields CDR1 SEHNR and CDR2 FQNEAQ (reference sequence). J was trimmed by 4 bases and V by 4 bases; bases with no gene match: 8. There are 15 residues in the CDR3. The CDR3 spells CASSSGQGGRETQYF. The CDR3 bases are TGTGCCAGCAGCTCCGGACAGGGAGGTCGAGAGACCCAGTACTTC.

On this clone itself: Distinct nucleotide sequences in the sample also encode this CDR3. This chain uses TRBV2 with TRBJ1-2; D remains ambiguous. V was clipped by 4 bases and J by 2 bases, with 8 bases between them. The CDR3 has 13 residues. The V gene's germline CDR1 is SNHLY and CDR2 FYNNEI. CDR3 region: CASSVGGNYGYTF. The CDR3 DNA is TGTGCCAGCAGTGTAGGCGGCAACTATGGCTACACCTTC.

The chain employs TRBV6-2 or TRBV6-3 and TRBJ1-5, with D perhaps matching TRBD1 (5 bases). Trimming cost V 4 bases and J 9 bases, with 25 bases left between them. The CDR3 consists of 17 residues. CDR1 and CDR2 from the germline V gene are MNHEY and SVGEGT. Here the CDR3 reads CASSSSDTADGGGPQHF. CDR3 nucleotide sequence: TGTGCCAGCAGTTCTTCCGACACGGCAGATGGGGGTGGGCCCCAGCATTTT.

This rearrangement joins TRBV19 to TRBJ1-1; no clear D. CDR1 is LNHDA and CDR2 is SQIVND in the germline V gene (reference sequence). The CDR3 is 15 residues long. V lost 2 bases and J lost 0, with 10 bases in between. The CDR3 reads CASSIWPELNTEAFF. The CDR3 nucleotides are TGTGCCAGTAGTATATGGCCAGAGTTGAACACTGAAGCTTTCTTT.

V and J are TRBV5-1 and TRBJ2-3, with D perhaps matching TRBD2 (6 bases). V was shortened by 5 bases and J by 3 bases, with 13 bases between the two germline ends. Germline loops: CDR1 SGHRS, CDR2 YFSETQ. The CDR3 length is 14 residues. CDR3 nucleotide sequence: TGCGCCAGCAGGTTCGGGAGCCGAACAGATACGCAGTATTTT. Amino acid sequence: CASRFGSRTDTQYF.

This clone has a handful of counts. The chain combines TRBV4-1 with TRBJ2-3, with 11 bases that match TRBD1. CDR3 length equals 14 residues. The V segment lost 6 bases and the J segment 1 base; nucleotides outside the gene matches: 0. Germline assignment: CDR1 MGHRA and CDR2 YSYEKL. CDR3 protein: CASRDRGRTDTQYF. The CDR3 bases are TGCGCCAGCAGGGACAGGGGGCGCACAGATACGCAGTATTTT.

The chain has TRBV5-1 and TRBJ1-3; D gene unclear. Germline assignment: CDR1 SGHRS and CDR2 YFSETQ. V gave up 0 bases and J gave up 0 bases, with 7 bases separating them. The CDR3 contains 15 residues. CDR3 nucleotides: TGCGCCAGCAGCTTGGACACCCACTCTGGAAACACCATATATTTT. Protein product: CASSLDTHSGNTIYF.

The chain employs TRBV28 and TRBJ2-7, with TRBD1 matching 7 bases. Per the germline V gene, CDR1 is MDHEN and CDR2 is SYDVKM. V shed 5 bases, J shed 0 bases, and the junction held 10 bases outside the gene matches. The CDR3 is 16 residues long. CDR3 in DNA: TGTGCCAGCAGTCCAAACAGGGGAATGAGCTCCTACGAGCAGTACTTC. Translating it yields CASSPNRGMSSYEQYF.

The gene calls are TRBV3-1 (or the pseudogene TRBV3-2) and TRBJ1-5; the D is unclear. The CDR3 has 12 amino acids. Trimming pared 5 bases from V and 5 bases from J, leaving 7 bases between. Germline V lookup: CDR1 LGHDT, CDR2 YNNKEL (reference sequence). DNA of the CDR3: TGTGCCAGCAGCGCCTGGGATCAGCCCCAGCATTTT. It translates to CASSAWDQPQHF.

The chain is built from TRBV24-1 and TRBJ2-2; 12 bases match TRBD1. V gave up 4 bases and J gave up 1 base; unmatched junction bases: 6. The CDR3 has 18 amino acids. Per the germline V gene, CDR1 is KGHDR and CDR2 is SFDVKD. CDR3 loop: CATSDRDRGRGNTGELFF. The CDR3 region has the DNA TGTGCCACCAGTGACCGGGACAGGGGGCGCGGGAACACCGGGGAGCTGTTTTTT.